This is a list of T cell receptor beta chains from one sample in a study of T cells in localized non-small cell lung cancer. TCRdb keeps only in-frame clones here, not all; method: immunoSEQ multiplex PCR. In the table there are approximately 150,000 clones, around 92% of which are singletons. Material: peripheral blood, obtained before any cancer treatment. The source of these receptors is a female donor aged 60 or older with stage I lung adenocarcinoma. The CDR3 runs from the conserved cysteine through the conserved F or W. The D gene is left open where the match is weak. Size is omitted from some rows. Given values are once, few, many or a class for expanded clones.

J,V,D,size,CDR3,DNA
TRBJ1-1,TRBV7-2,.,.,CASSLAGGRIVFF,TGTGCCAGCAGCTTAGCGGGGGGACGTATTGTTTTCTTT
TRBJ1-3,TRBV18,.,.,CASSPTRDTTSGNTIYF,TGTGCCAGCTCACCAACCAGGGACACGACCTCTGGAAACACCATATATTTT
TRBJ2-2,TRBV5-1,TRBD2,.,CASQTSSVGELFF,TGCGCCAGCCAGACTAGCTCGGTCGGGGAGCTGTTTTTT
TRBJ1-3,TRBV7-2,TRBD1,.,CASSPGQGFSSGNTIYF,TGTGCCAGCAGCCCCGGACAGGGTTTTAGCTCTGGAAACACCATATATTTT
TRBJ1-4,TRBV30,.,.,CAWSVTYAAEKLFF,TGTGCCTGGAGTGTGACTTACGCGGCTGAAAAACTGTTTTTT
TRBJ1-5,TRBV6-6,TRBD1,.,CASVTGGGGNQPQHF,TGTGCCAGCGTGACAGGGGGGGGAGGCAATCAGCCCCAGCATTTT
TRBJ2-7,TRBV6-1,.,once,CASSEVFGYEQYF,TGTGCCAGCAGTGAAGTGTTCGGCTACGAGCAGTACTTC
TRBJ1-1,TRBV5-4,.,.,CASSGPGPNTEAFF,TGTGCCAGCAGCGGTCCGGGACCGAACACTGAAGCTTTCTTT
TRBJ2-7,TRBV7-8,.,once,CASSLGRAYEQYF,TGTGCCAGCAGCTTGGGGCGGGCCTACGAGCAGTACTTC
TRBJ1-4,TRBV5-5,.,.,CASSPHGATNEKLFF,TGTGCCAGCAGCCCCCACGGCGCAACTAATGAAAAACTGTTTTTT
TRBJ1-5,TRBV30,.,.,CAWSDGNNQPQHF,TGTGCCTGGAGCGACGGGAACAATCAGCCCCAGCATTTT
TRBJ2-4,TRBV19,.,.,CASTPDPPFGLKNIQYF,TGTGCCAGTACCCCAGACCCCCCATTCGGTCTCAAAAACATTCAGTACTTC
TRBJ1-2,TRBV2,.,few,CASSDTGMEGYTF,TGTGCCAGCAGTGATACAGGGATGGAAGGCTACACCTTC
TRBJ1-2,TRBV2,.,.,CASSGEGQNYGYTF,TGTGCCAGCAGTGGGGAAGGACAAAACTATGGCTACACCTTC
TRBJ2-7,TRBV9,.,.,CASSVEGNSAEQYF,TGTGCCAGCAGCGTAGAAGGGAATTCTGCCGAGCAGTACTTC
TRBJ2-7,TRBV5-5,.,.,CASSPLGWGSYEQYF,TGTGCCAGCAGCCCACTAGGGTGGGGCTCCTACGAGCAGTACTTC
TRBJ2-5,TRBV21-1,.,.,CASSKLRTDKWETQYF,TGTGCCAGCAGCAAACTAAGGACAGACAAGTGGGAGACCCAGTACTTC
TRBJ2-1,TRBV2,TRBD2,.,CASSLGGSSYNEQFF,TGTGCCAGCAGTTTAGGCGGGAGCTCCTACAATGAGCAGTTCTTC
TRBJ2-7,TRBV7-3,.,.,CASSPEVRSEQYF,TGTGCCAGCAGCCCAGAGGTCAGGAGTGAGCAGTACTTC
TRBJ2-1,TRBV27,.,.,CASSYDPAYNEQFF,TGTGCCAGCAGTTATGATCCGGCCTACAATGAGCAGTTCTTC
TRBJ1-5,TRBV2,TRBD1,.,CASSTGTGNQPQHF,TGTGCCAGCAGCACCGGGACAGGCAATCAGCCCCAGCATTTT
TRBJ1-4,TRBV5-5,.,once,CASSQRGLGEKLFF,TGTGCCAGCAGCCAAAGGGGATTGGGTGAAAAACTGTTTTTT
TRBJ1-5,TRBV27,.,.,CASSFGRWEQPQHF,TGTGCCAGCAGTTTCGGGCGGTGGGAACAGCCCCAGCATTTT
TRBJ1-2,TRBV28,TRBD1,.,CASSLLQGANYGYTF,TGTGCCAGCAGTTTATTACAGGGGGCGAACTATGGCTACACCTTC
TRBJ1-1,TRBV6-6,.,few,CASSYSLTTEAFF,TGTGCCAGCAGTTACTCGCTGACCACTGAAGCTTTCTTT
TRBJ1-5,TRBV6-1,.,.,CASRYRDLGNQPQHF,TGTGCCAGCAGGTACCGGGACCTAGGCAATCAGCCCCAGCATTTT
TRBJ1-2,TRBV2,.,.,CASTGQGNYGYTF,TGTGCCAGCACTGGGCAGGGTAACTATGGCTACACCTTC
TRBJ1-4,TRBV5-1,.,.,CASRLNTNEKLFF,TGCGCCAGCAGGCTAAACACTAATGAAAAACTGTTTTTT
TRBJ2-5,TRBV10-3,.,.,CAISGTEETQYF,TGTGCCATCAGTGGGACTGAGGAGACCCAGTACTTC
TRBJ2-1,TRBV5-1,TRBD2,.,CASSLGAGGANEQFF,TGCGCCAGCAGCTTGGGGGCGGGAGGAGCCAATGAGCAGTTCTTC
TRBJ2-1,TRBV9,TRBD2,.,CASSVDSGNAYNEQFF,TGTGCCAGCAGCGTAGATAGCGGGAACGCCTACAATGAGCAGTTCTTC
TRBJ2-1,TRBV7-9,.,.,CASSLGSGISYNEQFF,TGTGCCAGCAGCTTAGGGAGCGGAATCTCCTACAATGAGCAGTTCTTC
TRBJ2-5,TRBV7-6,.,.,CASSFLAGARGETQYF,TGTGCCAGCAGCTTCCTGGCGGGGGCGCGGGGCGAGACCCAGTACTTC
TRBJ2-7,TRBV5-4,TRBD1,.,CASSSRVTGTYEQYF,TGTGCCAGCAGCTCAAGGGTGACAGGGACCTACGAGCAGTACTTC
TRBJ1-5,TRBV7-2,.,.,CASSSKTNSNQPQHF,TGTGCCAGCAGCTCGAAGACAAATAGCAATCAGCCCCAGCATTTT
TRBJ2-1,TRBV18,TRBD1,.,CASSGQGSSYNEQFF,TGTGCCAGCTCCGGACAGGGGAGCTCCTACAATGAGCAGTTCTTC
TRBJ2-1,TRBV6-5,.,.,CASSYSSEPYNEQFF,TGTGCCAGCAGTTACTCTAGCGAGCCGTACAATGAGCAGTTCTTC
TRBJ2-5,TRBV19,TRBD2,.,CASSIEGLARETQYF,TGTGCCAGTAGTATAGAGGGACTAGCCCGAGAGACCCAGTACTTC
TRBJ1-1,TRBV2,.,.,CASSRDSFTEAFF,TGTGCCAGCAGTCGGGATTCGTTCACTGAAGCTTTCTTT
TRBJ2-7,TRBV5-8,TRBD2,.,CASSHRLAGGPREQYF,TGTGCCAGCAGTCACCGACTAGCGGGAGGGCCTCGGGAGCAGTACTTC
TRBJ2-4,TRBV28,.,.,CASSSTGDIQYF,TGTGCCAGCAGTTCCACCGGGGACATTCAGTACTTC
TRBJ2-7,TRBV11-2,.,.,CASSLDAGGRFEQYF,TGTGCCAGCAGCTTAGATGCTGGGGGGCGCTTCGAGCAGTACTTC
TRBJ1-2,TRBV7-2,.,.,CASSPEGTYGYTF,TGTGCCAGCAGCCCGGAAGGGACCTATGGCTACACCTTC
TRBJ1-2,TRBV5-4,.,.,CASVVQGAYGYTF,TGTGCCAGCGTGGTACAGGGCGCCTATGGCTACACCTTC
TRBJ1-2,TRBV10-3,.,.,CAISVIRGLSSNYGYTF,TGTGCCATCAGTGTAATCAGGGGATTAAGTAGTAACTATGGCTACACCTTC
TRBJ1-5,TRBV7-9,.,.,CASSLGQGYNQPQHF,TGTGCCAGCAGCTTAGGCCAGGGCTACAATCAGCCCCAGCATTTT